This T cell receptor beta chain emerged from a study of CXCR3-negative and CXCR3-positive naive CD8 T cells. Through 5' RACE with UMI labels, the TRB cDNA libraries were prepared. TCRdb re-called the 5' RACE reads, yielding one record per CDR3 amino acid sequence without DNA. The sample is made up of some 130,000 distinct CDR3 sequences, and the top ten hold approximately 0.29% of it. The CDR3 runs 14 residues. Germline values: CDR1 SEHNR, CDR2 FQNEAQ (reference sequence). The rearrangement uses TRBV7-9 and TRBJ2-1; TCRdb designates TRBD1, a call that cannot be tested without DNA. The TCR was taken from a human donor in good health. Some clones in this sample may be carry-over from other donors' samples. Material for sequencing was naive CXCR3- CD8+ T cells from blood. Subset reported: CD45RO-CCR7+CD27+CD95- naive CD8+ T cells lacking CXCR3 (TNR3-). The CDR3 sequence: CASSSGTIYNEQFF.